This T cell receptor beta chain was obtained from a study of OX40 agonist ivuxolimab in advanced cancers. Study context: Every 2 weeks, patients received ivuxolimab intravenously, dosed at 0.01 to 10 mg/kg.

Sequencing was performed with immunoSEQ multiplex PCR; in TCRdb, only in-frame clones are kept and a portion is missing. Among around 120,000 clones listed, 85% to 90% were seen once. Blood draws occurred at baseline, cycle 4 day 1, and cycle 7 day 1. This clone has just a few counts. The TCR comes from an adult with an advanced solid tumor such as melanoma, head and neck, liver or kidney cancer. The sequenced sample was CD4+ or CD8+ T cells sorted from blood, obtained in a trial of the OX40 agonist ivuxolimab.

The CDR3, as DNA: TGTGCCAGTAGACCCGGGAGCTCCTACGAGCAGTACTTC. As protein: CASRPGSSYEQYF. The chain couples TRBV19 to TRBJ2-7; D possibly corresponds to TRBD2 (6 bases). V lost 6 bases, J lost 0 bases, and 9 bases lay in between. CDR3 size: 13 residues. Germline V lookup: CDR1 LNHDA, CDR2 SQIVND (reference sequence).